One sample yielded the 21 T cell receptor beta chains listed below, sequenced in a study of CD8 T cells in Susac syndrome. Random hexamers primed reverse transcription of about 0.45 to 1 ug RNA. TCRdb re-derived calls from the immunoSEQ multiplex PCR reads in MiXCR, one entry per CDR3 protein. The repertoire consists of around 150,000 distinct CDR3 sequences, with approximately 93% occurring once and the leading ten covering roughly 0.1%. The sample comprised CD4+ T cells from PBMCs. The receptors come from a human donor with multiple sclerosis.

This chain connects TRBV4-3 to TRBJ1-3; no clear D gene. Germline CDR1 reads LGHNA; CDR2 reads YSLEER. V dropped 0 bases and J dropped 1 base, with 10 bases sitting between them. The CDR3 length is 16 residues. Written as DNA, the CDR3 is TGCGCCAGCAGCCAAGAGCTGGCAAGATCTGGAAACACCATATATTTT. The encoded protein is CASSQELARSGNTIYF.

This clonotype was detected only a few times. This chain joins TRBV24-1 and TRBJ2-5, with D perhaps being TRBD1 or TRBD2 (5 bases each). Trimming left V 3 bases short and J 2 bases short, with 12 bases between. This CDR3 is built from 15 residues. Per the germline V gene, CDR1 is KGHDR and CDR2 is SFDVKD. As DNA, the CDR3 is TGTGCCACCAGTGATAACCGGGACGATCAAGAGACCCAGTACTTC. Translation gives CATSDNRDDQETQYF.

The CDR3 DNA reads as TGTGCCAGCAGCTCCGCCGGGACTAGCGGGAAGGAATTCACAGATACGCAGTATTTT. Amino acid sequence: CASSSAGTSGKEFTDTQYF. The chain couples TRBV5-6 to TRBJ2-3, with 13 positions matching TRBD2. V gave up 3 bases and J gave up 2 bases; unmatched junction bases: 12. Germline V gene data show CDR1 as SGHDT and CDR2 as YYEEEE. This CDR3 comprises 19 residues.

The chain employs TRBV29-1 and TRBJ2-4; D is unclear. Germline V lookup: CDR1 SQVTM, CDR2 ANQGSEA. V lost 7 bases, J lost 1 base, and 14 bases lay in between. This CDR3 region has 14 residues. CDR3 bases: TGCAGCGCAAGTTCCCTGGCGGCCAAAAACATTCAGTACTTC. Protein: CSASSLAAKNIQYF.

The gene calls are TRBV5-4 and TRBJ2-2, with 9 positions matching TRBD1. The CDR3 has 14 amino acids. J was trimmed by 3 bases and V by 8 bases; bases with no gene match: 5. From germline, CDR1 is SGHNT and CDR2 YYREEE (reference sequence). CDR3 loop: CASRQGEDTGELFF. In nucleotides, the CDR3 is TGTGCCAGTAGACAGGGGGAGGACACCGGGGAGCTGTTTTTT.

This rearrangement joins TRBV7-2 to TRBJ1-1; D may be TRBD1 (6 bases). The CDR3 sequence is 13 residues long. CDR1 and CDR2 (germline): SGHTA, FQGNSA. Between the trimmed V and J ends, which lost 5 bases and 3 bases, there was a span of 10 bases. This chain's CDR3 is CASSRGQYTEAFF. The CDR3 nucleotides read TGTGCCAGCAGCCGAGGACAGTACACTGAAGCTTTCTTT.

The chain has TRBV6-5 and TRBJ2-2; 13 bases line up with TRBD2. Germline values: CDR1 MNHEY, CDR2 SVGAGI. J lost 6 bases, V lost 6 bases, and 4 bases had no gene match. The CDR3 length is 15 residues. CDR3 bases: TGTGCCAGCAGCTCCGGGACTAGCGGGGCCGGGGAGCTGTTTTTT. Translating gives CASSSGTSGAGELFF.

The chain has TRBV12-5 and TRBJ1-2; D ambiguous. Germline CDR1 LGHNT, CDR2 FRNRAP. The CDR3 extends over 11 amino acids. Trimming pared 1 base from V and 6 bases from J, leaving 3 bases between. CDR3 sequence: CASGLDDGYTF. Written as DNA, the CDR3 is TGTGCTAGTGGTTTGGACGATGGCTACACCTTC.

The chain employs TRBV10-3 and TRBJ1-2, with D unresolved. Trimming stripped 3 bases from V and 8 bases from J, with 16 bases between. This CDR3 is 14 amino acids long. CDR1 is ENHRY, CDR2 SYGVKD, per germline. This CDR3 is CAISDDRAGYGYTF. In DNA, the CDR3 is TGTGCCATCAGTGATGACCGGGCAGGATACGGCTACACCTTC.

This rearrangement joins TRBV30 to TRBJ2-5; 7 nucleotides line up with TRBD2. V lost 0 bases and J lost 4; bases outside the gene matches: 5. In germline, CDR1 is GTSNPN, CDR2 SVGIG (reference sequence). This CDR3 has 14 residues. CDR3 coding DNA: TGTGCCTGGAGTGTAAGGCCGGGGGGAGAGACCCAGTACTTC. Amino acids: CAWSVRPGGETQYF.

The chain carries TRBV12-3 or TRBV12-4 and TRBJ2-5; D gene unclear. This CDR3 has 13 amino acids. Trimming stripped 6 bases from V and 4 bases from J, with 12 bases between. The CDR3: CASRLGYGETQYF. The CDR3 DNA sequence: TGTGCCAGCAGACTCGGGTACGGAGAGACCCAGTACTTC.

This chain joins TRBV5-1 and TRBJ2-5, with D perhaps TRBD1 (6 bases). The CDR3 has 13 amino acids. V lost 3 bases to trimming and J lost 3 bases, with 9 bases between them. The germline V gene encodes CDR1 SGHRS and CDR2 YFSETQ. The CDR3 bases are TGCGCCAGCAGCTGGACAGAAGAAGAGACCCAGTACTTC. Protein product: CASSWTEEETQYF.

DNA of the CDR3: TGTGCCAGCAGCCCCCGGGACTTCGTCTACGAGCAGTACTTC. Amino acids: CASSPRDFVYEQYF. V and J are TRBV3-1 and TRBJ2-7, with D possibly TRBD2 on 6 matching bases. Germline CDR1 LGHDT, CDR2 YNNKEL (reference sequence). The CDR3 totals 14 residues. V was pared by 4 bases and J by 3 bases, with 13 bases between.

The rearrangement joins TRBV12-3 or TRBV12-4 to TRBJ2-5; D is perhaps TRBD2 (5 bases). This CDR3 spans 12 amino acids. V lost 4 bases, J lost 7 bases, and 10 bases lay in between. The DNA for the CDR3 is TGTGCCAGCAGTTACGGGGTGGGGACCCAGTACTTC. It is translated as CASSYGVGTQYF.

The rearrangement links TRBV28 to TRBJ2-1; D remains unclear. The CDR3 covers 16 residues. Germline assignment: CDR1 MDHEN and CDR2 SYDVKM. V lost 5 bases to trimming and J lost 0 bases, with 14 bases between them. CDR3 protein: CASSTRTHSSYNEQFF. For the CDR3, the DNA is TGTGCCAGCAGTACACGGACCCATAGCTCCTACAATGAGCAGTTCTTC.

The chain carries TRBV5-1 and TRBJ2-2; 8 positions match TRBD1. After removal of 0 bases from V and 5 bases from J, the junction contained 3 bases not matched to a gene. In germline, CDR1 is SGHRS, CDR2 YFSETQ. CDR3 length: 15 amino acids. The chain's CDR3 is CASSLETGGTGELFF. Here the CDR3 DNA reads TGCGCCAGCAGCTTGGAAACAGGGGGTACCGGGGAGCTGTTTTTT. Drawing the rest from reference TRBV5-1 and TRBJ2-2, the complete variable domain is KAGVTQTPRYLIKTRGQQVTLSCSPISGHRSVSWYQQTPGQGLQFLFEYFSETQRNKGNFPGRFSGRQFSNSRSEMNVSTLELGDSALYLCASSLETGGTGELFFGEGSRLTVL.

V usage is TRBV9 and J usage is TRBJ2-2; TRBD1 agrees at 12 bases. The germline V gene encodes CDR1 SGDLS and CDR2 YYNGEE. The V and J ends lost 3 bases and 1 base, in that order; junction bases with no gene match: 7. The CDR3 totals 18 residues. The CDR3 nucleotides read TGTGCCAGCAGCGCGGGGACAGGGGGCTTTAGGAACACCGGGGAGCTGTTTTTT. This translates into CASSAGTGGFRNTGELFF.

This clonotype was observed once. This chain joins TRBV5-1 and TRBJ1-4; no firm D call. Trimming left V 3 bases short and J 5 bases short, with 17 bases between. Germline-derived CDR1 and CDR2 are SGHRS and YFSETQ. This CDR3 has 16 amino acids. For the CDR3, the DNA is TGCGCCAGCAGCTCAAACCTCCGGGCCAACAATGAAAAACTGTTTTTT. This gives the protein CASSSNLRANNEKLFF.

The chain carries TRBV6-1 and TRBJ2-5, with D perhaps TRBD1 or TRBD2 (5 bases each). The CDR3 totals 14 residues. The V gene's germline CDR1 is MNHNS and CDR2 SASEGT. Trimming stripped 3 bases from V and 2 bases from J, with 10 bases between. The CDR3 loop is CASSDGTLQETQYF. Written as DNA, the CDR3 is TGTGCCAGCAGTGACGGGACGCTACAAGAGACCCAGTACTTC.

This sequence joins TRBV7-9 and TRBJ2-1; 7 bases are a match to TRBD2. Germline V CDR1 and CDR2: SEHNR, FQNEAQ (reference sequence). CDR3 length: 14 residues. The V and J ends lost 7 bases and 4 bases, in that order; junction bases with no gene match: 7. The CDR3 here is CASIRTRSYNEQFF. The CDR3 bases are TGTGCCAGCATCCGGACTAGATCTTACAATGAGCAGTTCTTC.

This chain joins TRBV28 and TRBJ1-5; tentatively, D is TRBD1 (6 bases). This CDR3 is built from 13 residues. Germline V CDR1 and CDR2: MDHEN, SYDVKM. With 8 bases removed from V and 3 bases from J, the gap between germline ends came to 11 bases. CDR3 region: CASHRDINQPQHF. The CDR3 nucleotides are TGTGCCAGCCACCGGGACATCAATCAGCCCCAGCATTTT. Full variable domain (missing parts from reference TRBV28 and TRBJ1-5): DVKVTQSSRYLVKRTGEKVFLECVQDMDHENMFWYRQDPGLGLRLIYFSYDVKMKEKGDIPEGYSVSREKKERFSLILESASTNQTSMYLCASHRDINQPQHFGDGTRLSIL.